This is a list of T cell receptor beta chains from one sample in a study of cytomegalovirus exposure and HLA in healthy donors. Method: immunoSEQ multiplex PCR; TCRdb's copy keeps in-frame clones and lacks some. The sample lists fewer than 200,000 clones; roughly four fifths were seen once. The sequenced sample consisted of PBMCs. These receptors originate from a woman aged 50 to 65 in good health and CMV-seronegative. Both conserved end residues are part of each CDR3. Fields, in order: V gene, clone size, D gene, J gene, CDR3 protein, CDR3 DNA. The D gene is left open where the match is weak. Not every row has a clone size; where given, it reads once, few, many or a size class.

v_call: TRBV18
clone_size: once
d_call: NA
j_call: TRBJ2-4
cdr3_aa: CASSPLPVPQNIQYF
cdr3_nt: TGTGCCAGCTCACCACTCCCAGTCCCCCAAAACATTCAGTACTTC

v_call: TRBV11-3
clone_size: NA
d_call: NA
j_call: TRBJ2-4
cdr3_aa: CASSTIQRQGNIQYF
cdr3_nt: TGTGCCAGCAGCACAATACAGCGCCAGGGGAACATTCAGTACTTC

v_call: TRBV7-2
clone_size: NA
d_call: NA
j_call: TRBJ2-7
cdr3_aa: CASSGYEEERSSYEQYF
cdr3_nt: TGTGCCAGCAGCGGCTACGAGGAAGAGAGGAGCTCCTACGAGCAGTACTTC

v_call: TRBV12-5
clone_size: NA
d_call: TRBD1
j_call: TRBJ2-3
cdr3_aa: CASGLGQGAFSDTQYF
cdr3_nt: TGTGCTAGTGGTTTGGGGCAGGGGGCATTTTCAGATACGCAGTATTTT

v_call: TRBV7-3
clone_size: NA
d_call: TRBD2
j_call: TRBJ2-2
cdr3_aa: CASSLRLASTGELFF
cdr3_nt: TGTGCCAGCAGCTTAAGACTAGCGAGTACCGGGGAGCTGTTTTTT

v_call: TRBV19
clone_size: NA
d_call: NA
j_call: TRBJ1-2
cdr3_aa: CASSIEGSGVGYTF
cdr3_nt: TGTGCCAGTAGTATAGAGGGGTCCGGGGTCGGCTACACCTTC

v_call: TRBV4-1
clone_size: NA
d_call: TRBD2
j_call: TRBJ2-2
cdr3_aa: CASSQGLAGGTGELFF
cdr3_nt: TGCGCCAGCAGCCAGGGGTTAGCGGGGGGGACCGGGGAGCTGTTTTTT

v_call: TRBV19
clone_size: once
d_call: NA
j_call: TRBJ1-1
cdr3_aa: CASSIDRRTVNTEAFF
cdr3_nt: TGTGCCAGTAGTATAGATAGGCGGACAGTGAACACTGAAGCTTTCTTT

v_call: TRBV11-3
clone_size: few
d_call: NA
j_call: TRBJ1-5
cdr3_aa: CASTKPLIDQPQHF
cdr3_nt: TGTGCCAGCACCAAGCCCTTAATCGATCAGCCCCAGCATTTT

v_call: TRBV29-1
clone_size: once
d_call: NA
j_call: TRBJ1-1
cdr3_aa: CSVGGGYTEAFF
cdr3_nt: TGCAGCGTTGGAGGTGGATACACTGAAGCTTTCTTT

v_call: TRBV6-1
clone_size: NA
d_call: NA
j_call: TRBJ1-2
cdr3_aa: CATTRGTEDNYGYTF
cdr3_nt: TGTGCCACCACCCGCGGGACTGAGGATAACTATGGCTACACCTTC

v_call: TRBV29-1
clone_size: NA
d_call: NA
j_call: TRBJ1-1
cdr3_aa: CSVEGRTEAFF
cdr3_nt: TGCAGCGTTGAAGGGCGGACTGAAGCTTTCTTT

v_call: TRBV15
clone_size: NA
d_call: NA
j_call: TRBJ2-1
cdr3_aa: CATSRVKTPPYNEQFF
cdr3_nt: TGTGCCACCAGCAGAGTAAAGACTCCCCCCTACAATGAGCAGTTCTTC

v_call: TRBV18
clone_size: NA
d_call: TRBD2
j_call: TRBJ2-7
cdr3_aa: CASSPSTSGGALEQYF
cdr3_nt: TGTGCCAGCTCACCCTCGACTAGCGGGGGGGCCCTCGAGCAGTACTTC

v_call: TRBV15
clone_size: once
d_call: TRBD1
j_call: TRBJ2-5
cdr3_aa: CATSRNYILGQAQETQYF
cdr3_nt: TGTGCCACCAGCAGAAATTACATCCTGGGACAGGCGCAAGAGACCCAGTACTTC

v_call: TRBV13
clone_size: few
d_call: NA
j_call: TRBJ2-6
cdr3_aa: CASSQQRESSGANVLTF
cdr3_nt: TGTGCCAGCAGCCAACAAAGGGAGAGCTCTGGGGCCAACGTCCTGACTTTC

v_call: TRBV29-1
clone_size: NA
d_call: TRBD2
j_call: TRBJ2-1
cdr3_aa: CSVVRREGQPGEQFF
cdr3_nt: TGCAGCGTTGTTAGGCGGGAGGGCCAGCCGGGTGAGCAGTTCTTC

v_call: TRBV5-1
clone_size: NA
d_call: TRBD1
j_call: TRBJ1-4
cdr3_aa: CASSTDRSEKLFF
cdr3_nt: TGCGCCAGCAGCACGGACAGGAGTGAAAAACTGTTTTTT

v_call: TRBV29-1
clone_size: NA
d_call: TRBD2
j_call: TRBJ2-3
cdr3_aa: CSVGGLAGGQSTDTQYF
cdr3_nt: TGCAGCGTGGGGGGACTAGCGGGAGGGCAAAGCACAGATACGCAGTATTTT

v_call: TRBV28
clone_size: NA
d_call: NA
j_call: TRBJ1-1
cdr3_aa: CASTLSSGGAFF
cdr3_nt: TGTGCCAGTACCCTTTCGAGCGGGGGAGCTTTCTTT

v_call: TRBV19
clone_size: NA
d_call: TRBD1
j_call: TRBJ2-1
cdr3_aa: CASSVDRGPYNEQFF
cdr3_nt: TGTGCCAGTAGTGTTGACAGGGGGCCCTACAATGAGCAGTTCTTC

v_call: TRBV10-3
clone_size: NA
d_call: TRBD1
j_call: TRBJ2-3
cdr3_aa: CATNRGDTDTQYF
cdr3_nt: TGTGCCACCAACAGGGGGGACACAGATACGCAGTATTTT

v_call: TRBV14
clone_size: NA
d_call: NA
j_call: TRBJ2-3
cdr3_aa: CASSPGTKSTDTQYF
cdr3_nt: TGTGCCAGCAGCCCCGGGACAAAGAGCACAGATACGCAGTATTTT

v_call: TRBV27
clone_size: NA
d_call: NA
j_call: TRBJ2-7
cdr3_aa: CASSPPGRSHYEQYF
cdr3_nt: TGTGCCAGCAGCCCCCCGGGGAGGTCGCACTACGAGCAGTACTTC

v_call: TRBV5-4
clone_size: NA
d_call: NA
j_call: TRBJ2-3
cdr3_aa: CARVQRGGLWDTQYF
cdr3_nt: TGTGCCAGGGTCCAGAGGGGGGGCCTGTGGGATACGCAGTATTTT

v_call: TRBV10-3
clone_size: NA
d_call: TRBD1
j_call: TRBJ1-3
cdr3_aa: CATGGQGGSVYSGNTIYF
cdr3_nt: TGTGCCACCGGCGGGCAAGGGGGCTCGGTATACTCTGGAAACACCATATATTTT

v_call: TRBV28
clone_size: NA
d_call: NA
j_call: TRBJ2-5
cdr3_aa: CASSFTGRGETQYF
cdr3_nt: TGTGCCAGCAGTTTTACCGGGAGAGGGGAGACCCAGTACTTC

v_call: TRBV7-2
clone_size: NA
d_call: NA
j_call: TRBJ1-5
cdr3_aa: CASSQGGNQPQHF
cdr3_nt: TGTGCCAGCAGTCAGGGTGGGAATCAGCCCCAGCATTTT

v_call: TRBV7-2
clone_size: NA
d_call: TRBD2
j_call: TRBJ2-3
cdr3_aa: CASSSGGAVGTQYF
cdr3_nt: TGTGCCAGCAGTAGCGGGGGGGCCGTGGGTACGCAGTATTTT

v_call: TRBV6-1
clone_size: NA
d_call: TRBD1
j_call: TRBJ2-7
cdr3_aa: CASNPGTGTYEQYF
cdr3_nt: TGTGCCAGCAATCCCGGGACAGGGACGTACGAGCAGTACTTC

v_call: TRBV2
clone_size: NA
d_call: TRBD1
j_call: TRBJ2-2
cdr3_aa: CASSDLGTGNTGELFF
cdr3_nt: TGTGCCAGCAGTGATCTTGGGACAGGTAACACCGGGGAGCTGTTTTTT

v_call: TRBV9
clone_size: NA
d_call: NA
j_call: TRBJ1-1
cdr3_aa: CASSVGGGSEAFF
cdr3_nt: TGTGCCAGCAGCGTAGGAGGTGGCAGTGAAGCTTTCTTT

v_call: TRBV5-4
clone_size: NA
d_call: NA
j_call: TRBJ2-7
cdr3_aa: CASSLGGGLYEQYF
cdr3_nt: TGTGCCAGCAGCTTGGGGGGGGGCTTATACGAGCAGTACTTC

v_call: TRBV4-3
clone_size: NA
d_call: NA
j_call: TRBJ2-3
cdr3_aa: CASSQDSSASASTDTQYF
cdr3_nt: TGCGCCAGCAGCCAAGATTCGTCGGCTAGCGCTAGCACAGATACGCAGTATTTT